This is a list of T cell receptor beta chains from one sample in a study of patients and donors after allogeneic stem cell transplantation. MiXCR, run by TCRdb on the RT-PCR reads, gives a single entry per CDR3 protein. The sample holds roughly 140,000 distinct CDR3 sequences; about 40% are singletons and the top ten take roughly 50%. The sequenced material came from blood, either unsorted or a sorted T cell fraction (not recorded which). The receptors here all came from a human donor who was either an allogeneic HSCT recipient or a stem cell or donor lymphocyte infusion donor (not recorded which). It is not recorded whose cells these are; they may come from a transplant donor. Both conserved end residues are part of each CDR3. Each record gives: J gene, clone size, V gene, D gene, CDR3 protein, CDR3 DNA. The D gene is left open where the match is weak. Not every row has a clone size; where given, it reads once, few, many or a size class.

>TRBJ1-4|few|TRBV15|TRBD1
CATAGGQGVGNEKLFF
TGTGCCACCGCTGGAGGGCAGGGGGTCGGTAATGAAAAACTGTTTTTT
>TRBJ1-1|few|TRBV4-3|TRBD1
CASSQAGTGKVGEAFF
TGCGCCAGCAGCCAAGCAGGGACAGGGAAGGTTGGTGAAGCTTTCTTT
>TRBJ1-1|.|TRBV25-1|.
CATLGGLNTEAFF
TGTGCCACCCTCGGGGGGCTGAACACTGAAGCTTTCTTT
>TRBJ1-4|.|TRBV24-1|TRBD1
CATSLTGFEKLFF
TGTGCCACGTCCTTGACAGGGTTTGAAAAACTGTTTTTT
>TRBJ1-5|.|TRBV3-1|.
CASSPRGVWEPQHF
TGTGCCAGCAGCCCAAGAGGCGTCTGGGAGCCCCAGCATTTT
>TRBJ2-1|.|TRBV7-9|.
CASSLGQGGRNNEQFF
TGTGCCAGCAGCTTAGGGCAGGGCGGACGCAACAATGAGCAGTTCTTC
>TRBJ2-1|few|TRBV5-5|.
CASSLLLGNNEQFF
TGTGCCAGCAGCTTACTCCTCGGAAACAATGAGCAGTTCTTC
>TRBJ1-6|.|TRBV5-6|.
CASSLPTRNSPLHF
TGTGCCAGCAGCTTGCCTACTCGAAATTCACCCCTCCACTTT
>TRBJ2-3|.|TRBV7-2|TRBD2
CASSLLAGGADTQYF
TGTGCCAGCAGCTTACTAGCGGGGGGCGCAGATACGCAGTATTTT
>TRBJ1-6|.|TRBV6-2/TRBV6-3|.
CASSQDGSSYNSPLHF
TGTGCCAGCAGCCAGGACGGGAGCTCCTATAATTCACCCCTCCACTTT
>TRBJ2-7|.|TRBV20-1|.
CSAKGRGSYEQYF
TGCAGTGCTAAAGGGCGGGGCTCCTACGAGCAGTACTTC
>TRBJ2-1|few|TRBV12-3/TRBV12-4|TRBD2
CASSSLGLAVYNEQFF
TGTGCCAGCAGTTCTCTGGGACTAGCGGTCTACAATGAGCAGTTCTTC
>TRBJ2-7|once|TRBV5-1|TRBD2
CASSLDGGAYEQYF
TGCGCCAGCAGCTTGGATGGGGGGGCCTACGAGCAGTACTTC
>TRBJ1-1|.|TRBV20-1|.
CSARDRRGMNTEAFF
TGCAGTGCTAGAGATCGTAGAGGTATGAACACTGAAGCTTTCTTT
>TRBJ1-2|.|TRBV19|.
CASSILSHYGYTF
TGTGCCAGTAGTATCCTTTCACACTATGGCTACACCTTC
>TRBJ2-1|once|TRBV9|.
CASSYLPDLRQFF
TGTGCCAGCAGCTACCTCCCTGACTTGAGGCAGTTCTTC
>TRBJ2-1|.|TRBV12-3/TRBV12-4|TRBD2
CASSVSSGGPAEQFF
TGTGCCAGCAGTGTCTCTAGCGGGGGGCCAGCTGAGCAGTTCTTC
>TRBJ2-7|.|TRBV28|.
CASSPDVSLEQYF
TGTGCCAGCAGTCCCGACGTTTCCCTCGAGCAGTACTTC
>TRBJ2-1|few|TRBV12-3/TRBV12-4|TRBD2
CATIRTGGLNEQFF
TGTGCCACCATCAGAACGGGGGGGCTTAATGAGCAGTTCTTC
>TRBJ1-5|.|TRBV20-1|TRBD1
CSAVPRTGEQPQHF
TGCAGTGCTGTCCCTCGGACAGGGGAACAGCCCCAGCATTTT
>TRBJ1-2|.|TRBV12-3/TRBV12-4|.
CASTIGGAHGYTF
TGTGCCAGCACCATTGGGGGGGCCCATGGCTACACCTTC
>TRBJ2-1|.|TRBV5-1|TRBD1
CASSLHRDSPNNEQFF
TGCGCCAGCAGCTTACACCGGGACAGCCCGAACAATGAGCAGTTCTTC
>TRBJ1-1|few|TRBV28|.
CASTHGGNTEAFF
TGTGCCAGCACTCACGGGGGGAACACTGAAGCTTTCTTT
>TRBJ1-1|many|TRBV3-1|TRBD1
CASSQGTGGALTEAFF
TGTGCCAGCAGCCAAGGGACAGGGGGCGCGTTGACTGAAGCTTTCTTT
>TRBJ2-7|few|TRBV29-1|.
CSVELDRGEQYF
TGCAGCGTTGAACTGGACAGAGGCGAGCAGTACTTC
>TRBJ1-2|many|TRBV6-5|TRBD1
CASSYTRTGGNYGYTF
TGTGCCAGCAGTTACACGAGGACAGGGGGCAACTATGGCTACACCTTC
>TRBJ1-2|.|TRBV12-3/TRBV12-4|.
CASRLRGGYTF
TGTGCCAGCAGGCTTAGGGGTGGCTACACCTTC
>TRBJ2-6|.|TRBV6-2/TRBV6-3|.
CASSPPQTAANSGANVLTF
TGTGCCAGCAGCCCACCCCAGACAGCTGCTAACTCTGGGGCCAACGTCCTGACTTTC
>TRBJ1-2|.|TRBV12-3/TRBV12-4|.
CASSLGRVADYGYTF
TGTGCCAGCAGTTTGGGGAGGGTTGCCGACTATGGCTACACCTTC
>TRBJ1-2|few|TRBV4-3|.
CASSQERGSLGGYTF
TGCGCCAGCAGCCAAGAAAGGGGATCGTTGGGTGGCTACACCTTC
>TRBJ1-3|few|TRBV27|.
CASSRSGVFSGNTIYF
TGTGCCAGCAGTCGGTCAGGGGTCTTCTCTGGAAACACCATATATTTT
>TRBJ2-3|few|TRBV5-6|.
CASRSLTGDTQYF
TGTGCCAGCAGGAGTTTAACGGGGGATACGCAGTATTTT